This T cell receptor beta chain was recovered during a study of circulating CD8 cells and anti-PD-1 response in melanoma. In the study overall: Non-responders showed stable or progressive disease; responders showed complete or partial response. Notes on the study in general: Subset repertoires were largely private at M1, with under 7% shared.

CDR3 size: 12 residues. Germline V CDR1 and CDR2: SQVTM, ANQGSEA. V was clipped by 1 base and J by 4 bases, with 7 bases between them. This clonotype is deemed medium-sized. The antigen remains undetermined. TCR libraries were prepared from roughly 14 ng of total RNA with the QIAseq Immune Repertoire TCR panel. TCRdb re-called the reads through MiXCR, storing one row per CDR3 protein. The table shows some 220 distinct CDR3 sequences, with approximately 8.1% occurring only once. Live CD3+CD8+TCRalphabeta+ cells were sorted into four subsets by PD-1 and/or TIGIT. This TCR was sampled from a human donor with melanoma. The sample here was CD8+ T cells from PBMCs, taken at baseline or after one month of anti-PD-1 therapy (not recorded which). This chain joins TRBV29-1 and TRBJ1-2; D remains ambiguous. The CDR3, as DNA: TGCAGCGTTGAAGTCAAGCCCTATGGCTACACCTTC. Residues: CSVEVKPYGYTF.